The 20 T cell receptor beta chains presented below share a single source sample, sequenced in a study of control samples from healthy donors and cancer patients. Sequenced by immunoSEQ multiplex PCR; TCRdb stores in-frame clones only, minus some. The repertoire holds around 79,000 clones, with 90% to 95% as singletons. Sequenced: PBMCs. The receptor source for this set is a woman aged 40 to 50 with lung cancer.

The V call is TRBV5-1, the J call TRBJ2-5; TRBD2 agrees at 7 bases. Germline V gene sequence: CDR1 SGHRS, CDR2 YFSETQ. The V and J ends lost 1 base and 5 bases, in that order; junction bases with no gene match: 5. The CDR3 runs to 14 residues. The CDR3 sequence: CASSLRGEGETQYF. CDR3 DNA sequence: TGCGCCAGCAGCTTGAGAGGGGAGGGGGAGACCCAGTACTTC.

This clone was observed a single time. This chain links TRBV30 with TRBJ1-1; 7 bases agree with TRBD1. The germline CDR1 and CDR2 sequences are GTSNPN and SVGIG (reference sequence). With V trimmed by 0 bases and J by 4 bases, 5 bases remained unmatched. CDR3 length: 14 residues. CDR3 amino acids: CAWSVRGGVTEAFF. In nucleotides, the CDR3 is TGTGCCTGGAGTGTACGAGGGGGCGTCACTGAAGCTTTCTTT.

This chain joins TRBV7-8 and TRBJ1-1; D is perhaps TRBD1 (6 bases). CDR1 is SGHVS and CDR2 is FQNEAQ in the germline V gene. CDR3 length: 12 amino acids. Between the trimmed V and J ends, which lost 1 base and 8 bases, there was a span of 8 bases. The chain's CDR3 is CASSLVDREAFF. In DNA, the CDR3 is TGTGCCAGCAGCTTAGTCGACAGGGAAGCTTTCTTT.

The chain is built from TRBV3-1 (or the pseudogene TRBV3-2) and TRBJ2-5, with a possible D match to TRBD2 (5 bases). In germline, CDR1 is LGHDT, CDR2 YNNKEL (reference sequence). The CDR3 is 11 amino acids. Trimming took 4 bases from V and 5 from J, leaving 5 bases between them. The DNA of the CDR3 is TGTGCCAGCAGCCGAGGGGAGACCCAGTACTTC. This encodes CASSRGETQYF.

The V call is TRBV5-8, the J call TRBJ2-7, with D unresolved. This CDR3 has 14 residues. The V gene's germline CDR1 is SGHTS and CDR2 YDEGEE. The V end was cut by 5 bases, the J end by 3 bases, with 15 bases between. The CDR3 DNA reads TGTGCCAGCAGTTTACCCGGTTCCGGCTACGAGCAGTACTTC. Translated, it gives CASSLPGSGYEQYF.

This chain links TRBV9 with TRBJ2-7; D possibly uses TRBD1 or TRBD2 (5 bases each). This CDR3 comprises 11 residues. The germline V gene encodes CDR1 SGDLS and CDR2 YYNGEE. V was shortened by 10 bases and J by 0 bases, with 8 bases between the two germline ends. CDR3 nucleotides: TGTGCCTCAGGGAGCTCCTACGAGCAGTACTTC. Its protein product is CASGSSYEQYF.

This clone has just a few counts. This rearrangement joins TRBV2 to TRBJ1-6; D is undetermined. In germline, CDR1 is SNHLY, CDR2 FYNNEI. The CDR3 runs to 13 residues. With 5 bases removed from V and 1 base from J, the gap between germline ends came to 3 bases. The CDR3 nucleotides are TGTGCCAGCAGTACGTCCTATAATTCACCCCTCCACTTT. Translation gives CASSTSYNSPLHF.

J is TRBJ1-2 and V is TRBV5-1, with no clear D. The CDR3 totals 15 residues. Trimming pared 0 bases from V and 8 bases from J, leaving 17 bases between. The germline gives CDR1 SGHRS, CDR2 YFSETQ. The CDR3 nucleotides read TGCGCCAGCAGCTTGGATGGAGGGCCCCCCAACGGCTACACCTTC. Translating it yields CASSLDGGPPNGYTF. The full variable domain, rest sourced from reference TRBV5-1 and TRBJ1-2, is KAGVTQTPRYLIKTRGQQVTLSCSPISGHRSVSWYQQTPGQGLQFLFEYFSETQRNKGNFPGRFSGRQFSNSRSEMNVSTLELGDSALYLCASSLDGGPPNGYTFGSGTRLTVV.

This chain's CDR3 is CASSSETGETQYF. CDR3 nucleotide sequence: TGTGCCAGCAGCTCAGAGACAGGGGAGACCCAGTACTTC. The chain employs TRBV13 and TRBJ2-5; 7 nucleotides match TRBD1. CDR3 length equals 13 residues. CDR1 PRHDT and CDR2 FYEKMQ come from the germline V gene (reference sequence). V was pared by 4 bases and J by 5 bases, with 4 bases of the junction left unmatched.

The CDR3 region is CASRPTGGSEKLFF. The CDR3 nucleotides are TGTGCCAGCAGACCGACAGGGGGAAGCGAAAAACTGTTTTTT. The rearrangement uses TRBV2 and TRBJ1-4, with 9 nucleotides matching TRBD1. Germline V gene data show CDR1 as SNHLY and CDR2 as FYNNEI. After removal of 6 bases from V and 8 bases from J, the junction contained 7 bases not matched to a gene. The CDR3 is 14 residues long.

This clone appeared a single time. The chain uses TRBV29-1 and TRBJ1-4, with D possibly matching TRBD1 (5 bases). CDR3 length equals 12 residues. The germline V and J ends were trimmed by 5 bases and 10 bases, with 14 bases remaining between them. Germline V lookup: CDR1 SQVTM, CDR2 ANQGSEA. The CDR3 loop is CSVWDPKGKLFF. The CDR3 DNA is TGCAGCGTTTGGGACCCCAAGGGAAAACTGTTTTTT.

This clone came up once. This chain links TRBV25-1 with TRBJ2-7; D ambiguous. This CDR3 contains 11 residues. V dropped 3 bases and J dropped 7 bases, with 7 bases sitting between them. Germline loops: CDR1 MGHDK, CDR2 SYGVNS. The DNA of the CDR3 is TGTGCCAGCAGTGAGTACGGGGAGCAGTACTTC. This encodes CASSEYGEQYF.

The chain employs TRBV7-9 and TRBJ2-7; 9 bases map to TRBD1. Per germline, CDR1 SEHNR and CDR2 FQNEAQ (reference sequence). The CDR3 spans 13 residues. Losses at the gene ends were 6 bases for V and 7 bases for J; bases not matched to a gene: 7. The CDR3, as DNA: TGTGCCAGCAGGGAACAGGGGGCTCAGGAGCAGTACTTC. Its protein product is CASREQGAQEQYF.

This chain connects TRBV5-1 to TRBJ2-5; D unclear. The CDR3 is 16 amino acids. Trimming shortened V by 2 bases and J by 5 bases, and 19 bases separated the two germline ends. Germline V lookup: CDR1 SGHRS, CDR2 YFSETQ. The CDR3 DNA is TGCGCCAGCAGCTTACCACTTGGGGTAGATGGGGAGACCCAGTACTTC. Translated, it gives CASSLPLGVDGETQYF.

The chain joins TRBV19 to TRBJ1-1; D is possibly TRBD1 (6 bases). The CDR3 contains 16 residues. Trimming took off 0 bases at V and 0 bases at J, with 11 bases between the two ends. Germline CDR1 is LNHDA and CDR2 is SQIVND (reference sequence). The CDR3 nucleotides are TGTGCCAGTAGTATAGAGGGGACACTTATGAACACTGAAGCTTTCTTT. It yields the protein CASSIEGTLMNTEAFF.

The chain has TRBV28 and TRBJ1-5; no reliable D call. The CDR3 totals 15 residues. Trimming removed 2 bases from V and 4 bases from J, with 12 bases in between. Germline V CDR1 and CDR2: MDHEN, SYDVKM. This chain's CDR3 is CASSLGSGSNQPQHF. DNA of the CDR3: TGTGCCAGCAGTTTAGGGTCGGGGAGTAATCAGCCCCAGCATTTT. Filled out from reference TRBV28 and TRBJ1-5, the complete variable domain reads DVKVTQSSRYLVKRTGEKVFLECVQDMDHENMFWYRQDPGLGLRLIYFSYDVKMKEKGDIPEGYSVSREKKERFSLILESASTNQTSMYLCASSLGSGSNQPQHFGDGTRLSIL.

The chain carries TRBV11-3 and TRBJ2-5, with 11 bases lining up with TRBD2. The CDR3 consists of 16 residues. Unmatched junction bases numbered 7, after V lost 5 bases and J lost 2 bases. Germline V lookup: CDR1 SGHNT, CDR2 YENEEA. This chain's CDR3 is CASSASGTSGQETQYF. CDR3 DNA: TGTGCCAGCAGCGCCTCCGGGACTAGCGGACAAGAGACCCAGTACTTC.

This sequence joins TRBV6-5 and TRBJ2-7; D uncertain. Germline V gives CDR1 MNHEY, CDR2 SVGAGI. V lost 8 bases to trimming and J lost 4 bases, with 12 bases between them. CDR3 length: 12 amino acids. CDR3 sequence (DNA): TGTGCCAGCGGATGGCAGAAATACGAGCAGTACTTC. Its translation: CASGWQKYEQYF.

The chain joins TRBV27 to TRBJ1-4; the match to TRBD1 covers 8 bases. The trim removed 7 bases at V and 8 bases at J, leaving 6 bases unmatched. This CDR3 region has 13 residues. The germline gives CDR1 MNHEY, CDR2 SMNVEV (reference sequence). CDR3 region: CASKDRVNEKLFF. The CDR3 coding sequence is TGTGCCAGCAAGGACAGGGTAAACGAAAAACTGTTTTTT. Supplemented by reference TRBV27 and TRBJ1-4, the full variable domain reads EAQVTQNPRYLITVTGKKLTVTCSQNMNHEYMSWYRQDPGLGLRQIYYSMNVEVTDKGDVPEGYKVSRKEKRNFPLILESPSPNQTSLYFCASKDRVNEKLFFGSGTQLSVL.

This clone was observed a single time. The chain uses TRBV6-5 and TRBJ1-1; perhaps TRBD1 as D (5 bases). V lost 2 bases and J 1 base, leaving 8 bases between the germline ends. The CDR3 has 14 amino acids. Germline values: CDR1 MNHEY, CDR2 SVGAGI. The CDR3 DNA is TGTGCCAGCAGTTACGGGAGGGGGAACACTGAAGCTTTCTTT. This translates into CASSYGRGNTEAFF.